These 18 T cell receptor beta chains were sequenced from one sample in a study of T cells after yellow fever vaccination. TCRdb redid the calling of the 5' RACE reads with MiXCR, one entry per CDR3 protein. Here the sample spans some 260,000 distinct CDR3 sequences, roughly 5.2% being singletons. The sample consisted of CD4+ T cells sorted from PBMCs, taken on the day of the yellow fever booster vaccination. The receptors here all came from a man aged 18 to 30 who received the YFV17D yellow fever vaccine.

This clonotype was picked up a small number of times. The CDR3 loop reads CASSFSDSSNQPQHF. The DNA of the CDR3 is TGTGCCAGCAGTTTTTCTGACAGTAGCAATCAGCCCCAGCATTTT. The rearrangement joins TRBV28 to TRBJ1-5; D might be TRBD1 (5 bases). V was clipped by 3 bases and J by 0 bases, with 9 bases between them. Germline-derived CDR1 and CDR2 are MDHEN and SYDVKM. The length of the CDR3 is 15 residues.

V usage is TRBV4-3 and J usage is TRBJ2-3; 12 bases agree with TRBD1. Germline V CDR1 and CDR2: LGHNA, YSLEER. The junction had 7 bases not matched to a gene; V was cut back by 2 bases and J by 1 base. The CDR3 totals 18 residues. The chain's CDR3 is CASSQPAGQGAGTDTQYF. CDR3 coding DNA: TGCGCCAGCAGCCAACCTGCGGGACAGGGGGCAGGCACAGATACGCAGTATTTT.

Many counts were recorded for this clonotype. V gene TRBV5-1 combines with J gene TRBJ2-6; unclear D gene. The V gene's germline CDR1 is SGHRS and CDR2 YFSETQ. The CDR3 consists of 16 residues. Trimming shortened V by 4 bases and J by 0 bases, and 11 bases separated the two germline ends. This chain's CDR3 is CASSVTDHSGANVLTF. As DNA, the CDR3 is TGCGCCAGCAGCGTGACCGACCACTCTGGGGCCAACGTCCTGACTTTC.

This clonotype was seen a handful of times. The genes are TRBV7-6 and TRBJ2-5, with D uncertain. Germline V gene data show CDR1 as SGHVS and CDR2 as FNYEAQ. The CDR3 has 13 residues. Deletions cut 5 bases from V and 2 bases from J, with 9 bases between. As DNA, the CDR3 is TGTGCCAGCAGCGTAGGTTATCAAGAGACCCAGTACTTC. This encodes CASSVGYQETQYF. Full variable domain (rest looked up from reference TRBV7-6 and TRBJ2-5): GAGVSQSPRYKVTKRGQDVALRCDPISGHVSLYWYRQALGQGPEFLTYFNYEAQQDKSGLPNDRFSAERPEGSISTLTIQRTEQRDSAMYRCASSVGYQETQYFGPGTRLLVL.

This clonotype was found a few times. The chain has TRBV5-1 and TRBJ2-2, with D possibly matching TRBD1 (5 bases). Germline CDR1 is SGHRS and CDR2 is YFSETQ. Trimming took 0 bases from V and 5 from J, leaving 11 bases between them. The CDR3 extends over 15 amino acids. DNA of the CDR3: TGCGCCAGCAGCTTGGTAGGACAAGGGACCGGGGAGCTGTTTTTT. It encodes CASSLVGQGTGELFF.

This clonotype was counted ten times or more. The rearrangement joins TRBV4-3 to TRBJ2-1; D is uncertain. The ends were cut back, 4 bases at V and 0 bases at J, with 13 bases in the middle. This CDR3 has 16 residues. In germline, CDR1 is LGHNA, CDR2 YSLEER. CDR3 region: CASSRLGRGSYNEQFF. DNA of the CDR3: TGCGCCAGCAGCCGCCTCGGCAGAGGCTCCTACAATGAGCAGTTCTTC.

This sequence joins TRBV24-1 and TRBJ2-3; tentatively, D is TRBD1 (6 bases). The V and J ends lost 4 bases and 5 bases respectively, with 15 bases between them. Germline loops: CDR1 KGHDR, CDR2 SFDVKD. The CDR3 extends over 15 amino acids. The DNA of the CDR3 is TGTGCCACCAGTGACCCCAGACAGGCAGGAGATACGCAGTATTTT. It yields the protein CATSDPRQAGDTQYF.

DNA of the CDR3: TGTGCCAGCAGCGAAAATCTCGGACAGGGAGTCTACGAGCAGTACTTC. As protein: CASSENLGQGVYEQYF. The chain joins TRBV7-2 to TRBJ2-7; 8 bases map to TRBD1. The germline V gene has CDR1 SGHTA and CDR2 FQGNSA. This CDR3 comprises 16 residues. Trimming removed 5 bases from V and 3 bases from J; junction bases left unmatched: 12.

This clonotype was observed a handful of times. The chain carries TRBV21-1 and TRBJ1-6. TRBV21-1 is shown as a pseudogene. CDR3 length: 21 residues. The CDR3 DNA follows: TGTGCCAGCAGCGAAGTTAGACTCGGGACGGTCCTGAGCTCCTATAATTCACCCCTCCACTTT. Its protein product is CASSEVRLGTVLSSYNSPLHF.

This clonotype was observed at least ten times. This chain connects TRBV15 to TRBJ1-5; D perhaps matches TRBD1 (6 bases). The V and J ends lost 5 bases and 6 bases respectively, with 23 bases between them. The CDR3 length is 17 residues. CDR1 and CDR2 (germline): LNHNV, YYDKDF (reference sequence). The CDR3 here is CATSRPPLQGIGQPQHF. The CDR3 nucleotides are TGTGCCACCAGCCGACCCCCCCTACAGGGAATAGGTCAGCCCCAGCATTTT. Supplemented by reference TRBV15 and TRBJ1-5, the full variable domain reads DAMVIQNPRYQVTQFGKPVTLSCSQTLNHNVMYWYQQKSSQAPKLLFHYYDKDFNNEADTPDNFQSRRPNTSFCFLDIRSPGLGDTAMYLCATSRPPLQGIGQPQHFGDGTRLSIL.

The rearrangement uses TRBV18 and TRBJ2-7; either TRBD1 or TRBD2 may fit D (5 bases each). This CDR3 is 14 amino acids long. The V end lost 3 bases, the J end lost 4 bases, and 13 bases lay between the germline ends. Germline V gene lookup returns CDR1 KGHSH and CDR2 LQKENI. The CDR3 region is CASSPRGASYEQYV. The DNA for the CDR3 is TGTGCCAGCTCACCCCGAGGGGCATCGTACGAGCAGTACGTC.

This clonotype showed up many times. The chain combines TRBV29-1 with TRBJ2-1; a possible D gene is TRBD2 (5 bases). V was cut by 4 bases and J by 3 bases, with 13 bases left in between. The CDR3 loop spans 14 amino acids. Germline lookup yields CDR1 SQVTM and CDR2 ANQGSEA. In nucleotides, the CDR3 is TGCAGCGTTGCGAGGTCGGAGGTCTACAATGAGCAGTTCTTC. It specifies CSVARSEVYNEQFF.

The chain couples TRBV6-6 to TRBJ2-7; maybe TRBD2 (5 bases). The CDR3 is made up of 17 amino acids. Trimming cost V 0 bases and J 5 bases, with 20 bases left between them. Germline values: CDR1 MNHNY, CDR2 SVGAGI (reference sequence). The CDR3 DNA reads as TGTGCCAGCAGTTACTCGTTGGGCAGGACCCTCGGGGACGAGCAGTACTTC. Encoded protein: CASSYSLGRTLGDEQYF.

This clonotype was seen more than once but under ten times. This CDR3 is CASSLDPLYGYTF. In nucleotides, the CDR3 is TGCGCCAGCAGCCTGGACCCACTCTATGGCTACACCTTC. The J gene is TRBJ1-2, the V gene TRBV5-1; D is ambiguous. Germline CDR1 SGHRS, CDR2 YFSETQ. The CDR3 contains 13 residues. With 4 bases removed from V and 4 bases from J, the gap between germline ends came to 11 bases.

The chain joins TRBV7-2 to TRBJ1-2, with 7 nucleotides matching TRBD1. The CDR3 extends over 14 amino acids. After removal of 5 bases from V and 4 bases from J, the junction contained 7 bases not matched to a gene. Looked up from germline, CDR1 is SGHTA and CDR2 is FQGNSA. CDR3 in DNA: TGTGCCAGCAGCGACAGGGTTGAGTCCTATGGCTACACCTTC. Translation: CASSDRVESYGYTF.

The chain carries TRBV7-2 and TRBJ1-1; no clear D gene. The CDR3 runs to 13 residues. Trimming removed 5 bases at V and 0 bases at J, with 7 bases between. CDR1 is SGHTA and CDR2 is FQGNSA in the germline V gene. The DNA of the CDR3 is TGTGCCAGCAGCACTACAATGAACACTGAAGCTTTCTTT. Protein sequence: CASSTTMNTEAFF.

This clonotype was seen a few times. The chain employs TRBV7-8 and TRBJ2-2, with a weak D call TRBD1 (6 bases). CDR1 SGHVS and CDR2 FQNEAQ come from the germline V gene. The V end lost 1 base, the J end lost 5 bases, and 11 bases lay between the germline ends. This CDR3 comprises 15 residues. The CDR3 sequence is CASSLETGRTGELFF. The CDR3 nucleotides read TGTGCCAGCAGCTTAGAGACAGGTCGAACCGGGGAGCTGTTTTTT.

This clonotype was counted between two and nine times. The CDR3 sequence: CASSQVGGGSYSTDTQYF. CDR3 nucleotides: TGTGCCAGCAGCCAAGTTGGGGGGGGGAGCTATAGCACAGATACGCAGTATTTT. The genes are TRBV4-2 and TRBJ2-3, with 7 bases that match TRBD2. V was clipped by 1 base and J by 0 bases; unmatched bases: 10. The CDR3 contains 18 residues. Germline CDR1 is LGHNA and CDR2 is YNFKEQ.